This T cell receptor beta chain originates from a study of shared clonotypes between healthy human individuals. Sequencing was performed with immunoSEQ multiplex PCR; in TCRdb, only in-frame clones are kept and a portion is missing. The sample gives around 330,000 clones, approximately 79% of which show up once; 10% is in the top ten. V was trimmed by 2 bases and J by 5 bases, leaving 12 bases between them. CDR3 size: 14 residues. Germline CDR1 MDHEN, CDR2 SYDVKM. The chain recombines TRBV28 with TRBJ1-1; D is possibly TRBD1 (6 bases). Sequencing input: memory CD4+ T cells sorted from blood. Subset in this sample: CD45RA-negative fraction. The TCR was taken from a man younger than 40 in good health. The CDR3 sequence is CASSLGGRETEAFF. CDR3 bases: TGTGCCAGCAGTTTAGGGGGCAGGGAAACTGAAGCTTTCTTT.